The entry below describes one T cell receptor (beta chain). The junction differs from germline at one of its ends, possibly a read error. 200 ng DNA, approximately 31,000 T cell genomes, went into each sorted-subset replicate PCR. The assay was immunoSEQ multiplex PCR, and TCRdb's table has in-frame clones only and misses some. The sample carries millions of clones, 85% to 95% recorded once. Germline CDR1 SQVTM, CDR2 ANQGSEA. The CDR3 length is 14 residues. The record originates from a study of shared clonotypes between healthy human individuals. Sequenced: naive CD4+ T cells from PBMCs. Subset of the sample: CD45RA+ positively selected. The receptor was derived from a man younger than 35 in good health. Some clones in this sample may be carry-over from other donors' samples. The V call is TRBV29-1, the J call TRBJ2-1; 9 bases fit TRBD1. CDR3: CSALTGGAYNERFF. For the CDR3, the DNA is TGCAGCGCCCTGACAGGGGGTGCCTACAATGAGCGGTTCTTC.